These 25 T cell receptor beta chains were sequenced from one sample in a study of blood T cell repertoires in COVID-19. Sequencing was performed with immunoSEQ multiplex PCR; in TCRdb, only in-frame clones are kept and a portion is missing. The repertoire holds about 80,000 clones, roughly 85% seen once, with just over 35% in the top ten. The material sequenced was peripheral blood. Receptors originate from a woman in her seventies with acute or convalescent COVID-19.

The chain has TRBV19 and TRBJ1-5; D is possibly TRBD1 (6 bases). From germline, CDR1 is LNHDA and CDR2 SQIVND (reference sequence). V was cut by 5 bases and J by 7 bases, with 12 bases left in between. The CDR3 length is 13 residues. In DNA, the CDR3 is TGTGCCAGTAGTGTGGGTAGGGGGCAGCCCCAGCATTTT. It translates to CASSVGRGQPQHF.

The CDR3 is CSASPSGVGYTF. The DNA for the CDR3 is TGCAGTGCTAGTCCTTCCGGGGTTGGCTACACCTTC. This chain connects TRBV20-1 to TRBJ1-2; D ambiguous. The length of the CDR3 is 12 residues. Per germline, CDR1 DFQATT and CDR2 SNEGSKA (reference sequence). The germline V and J ends were trimmed by 3 bases and 7 bases, with 12 bases remaining between them.

The chain combines TRBV19 with TRBJ2-5; 8 bases are shared with TRBD1. Germline-derived CDR1 and CDR2 are LNHDA and SQIVND (reference sequence). This CDR3 is 15 amino acids long. V lost 5 bases to trimming and J lost 5 bases; unmatched junction nucleotides: 10. The CDR3: CASSSRQGTRETQYF. In DNA, the CDR3 is TGTGCCAGTAGTTCGAGACAGGGGACGCGGGAGACCCAGTACTTC.

On this clone: Other nucleotide sequences from this sample produce the same CDR3. The rearrangement uses TRBV3-1 (or the pseudogene TRBV3-2) and TRBJ2-7; D might be TRBD1 (6 bases). With 5 bases removed from V and 7 bases from J, the gap between germline ends came to 9 bases. Looked up from germline, CDR1 is LGHDT and CDR2 is YNNKEL (reference sequence). The CDR3 contains 11 residues. CDR3 in amino acids: CASSEQGEQYF. The DNA of the CDR3 is TGTGCCAGCAGCGAACAGGGAGAGCAGTACTTC.

V and J are TRBV6-5 and TRBJ1-1; no firm D call. The CDR3 runs 13 residues. Germline CDR1 is MNHEY and CDR2 is SVGAGI. The V end was cut by 6 bases, the J end by 5 bases, with 13 bases between. CDR3 protein: CASSPRLGTEAFF. The CDR3 nucleotides are TGTGCCAGCAGCCCCCGACTAGGGACTGAAGCTTTCTTT.

The chain's CDR3 is CASSSMNTGELFF. CDR3 bases: TGCGCCAGCAGCTCCATGAACACCGGGGAGCTGTTTTTT. This chain connects TRBV5-1 to TRBJ2-2; no clear D gene. The V gene lost 3 bases and the J gene lost 1 base, with 4 bases spanning the gap. Germline V lookup: CDR1 SGHRS, CDR2 YFSETQ. The CDR3 sequence is 13 residues long. Using reference TRBV5-1 and TRBJ2-2 for the parts outside the CDR3, the full variable domain is KAGVTQTPRYLIKTRGQQVTLSCSPISGHRSVSWYQQTPGQGLQFLFEYFSETQRNKGNFPGRFSGRQFSNSRSEMNVSTLELGDSALYLCASSSMNTGELFFGEGSRLTVL.

The CDR3 region is CAWSIGVSYEQYF. CDR3 coding DNA: TGTGCCTGGAGTATCGGGGTCTCCTACGAGCAGTACTTC. The chain links TRBV30 to TRBJ2-7; D is possibly TRBD2 (5 bases). The CDR3 contains 13 residues. Trimming left V 2 bases short and J 0 bases short, with 8 bases between. The germline gives CDR1 GTSNPN, CDR2 SVGIG (reference sequence).

V and J are TRBV10-2 and TRBJ2-5, with D hard to call. This CDR3 is 17 amino acids long. With 3 bases removed from V and 1 base from J, the gap between germline ends came to 18 bases. Germline V gives CDR1 WSHSY, CDR2 SAAADI. The CDR3 DNA follows: TGCGCCAGCAGTGATGTGGAAGTGGTTAGAGGCCAAGAGACCCAGTACTTC. It codes for CASSDVEVVRGQETQYF.

The rearrangement uses TRBV2 and TRBJ2-7; 7 nucleotides match TRBD1. CDR1 is SNHLY and CDR2 is FYNNEI in the germline V gene. With V trimmed by 6 bases and J by 2 bases, 7 bases remained unmatched. The CDR3 sequence is 14 residues long. In DNA, the CDR3 is TGTGCCAGCAGGGATAACAGGGGTCCCTACGAGCAGTACTTC. It yields the protein CASRDNRGPYEQYF.

This clone was observed a single time. The V gene is TRBV19, the J gene TRBJ2-6, with a tentative D call TRBD2 (6 bases). The CDR3 totals 17 residues. Germline CDR1 LNHDA, CDR2 SQIVND (reference sequence). V lost 7 bases and J lost 0, with 16 bases in between. The CDR3 sequence is CASNPGEGFSGANVLTF. CDR3 in DNA: TGTGCCAGTAACCCGGGAGAAGGATTCTCTGGGGCCAACGTCCTGACTTTC. Complete variable domain (other parts from reference TRBV19 and TRBJ2-6): DGGITQSPKYLFRKEGQNVTLSCEQNLNHDAMYWYRQDPGQGLRLIYYSQIVNDFQKGDIAEGYSVSREKKESFPLTVTSAQKNPTAFYLCASNPGEGFSGANVLTFGAGSRLTVL.

This rearrangement joins TRBV18 to TRBJ2-7; 7 bases are a match to TRBD1. CDR1 KGHSH and CDR2 LQKENI come from the germline V gene. V lost 6 bases and J lost 0; bases outside the gene matches: 5. This CDR3 has 14 residues. The CDR3 region is CASSPGTVSYEQYF. For the CDR3, the DNA is TGTGCCAGCTCCCCCGGGACAGTCTCCTACGAGCAGTACTTC.

The genes are TRBV5-4 and TRBJ1-2, with 8 bases lining up with TRBD1. J was trimmed by 1 base and V by 5 bases; bases with no gene match: 4. The CDR3 runs to 14 residues. The germline V gene has CDR1 SGHNT and CDR2 YYREEE (reference sequence). The CDR3 protein is CASRWDRSNYGYTF. The CDR3 nucleotides are TGTGCCAGCAGGTGGGACAGGAGTAACTATGGCTACACCTTC.

This chain connects TRBV27 to TRBJ2-5; no clear D. Trimming shortened V by 3 bases and J by 5 bases, and 10 bases separated the two germline ends. This CDR3 has 13 residues. Germline-derived CDR1 and CDR2 are MNHEY and SMNVEV (reference sequence). CDR3 in DNA: TGTGCCAGCAGTTTTTCCCTGCGGGAGACCCAGTACTTC. Its protein is CASSFSLRETQYF.

This chain connects TRBV19 to TRBJ2-2, with D tentatively TRBD1 (5 bases). From germline, CDR1 is LNHDA and CDR2 SQIVND (reference sequence). This CDR3 is built from 13 residues. V was pared by 7 bases and J by 4 bases, with 10 bases between. CDR3 amino acids: CASKLDSTGELFF. CDR3 nucleotide sequence: TGTGCCAGTAAACTCGACAGCACCGGGGAGCTGTTTTTT.

This chain joins TRBV12-5 and TRBJ2-2; 7 nucleotides line up with TRBD2. V gave up 3 bases and J gave up 1 base; unmatched junction bases: 8. Germline lookup yields CDR1 LGHNT and CDR2 FRNRAP. The CDR3 has 17 residues. The CDR3 sequence: CASGFGAGLRNTGELFF. CDR3 sequence (DNA): TGTGCTAGTGGTTTTGGAGCGGGACTTAGGAACACCGGGGAGCTGTTTTTT.

V is TRBV19 and J is TRBJ1-1; possible D gene TRBD1, 5 bases. This CDR3 comprises 16 residues. CDR1 and CDR2 (germline): LNHDA, SQIVND (reference sequence). V was trimmed by 7 bases and J by 11 bases, leaving 29 bases between them. CDR3 in amino acids: CASIGRAGASGVEAFF. CDR3 nucleotides: TGTGCCAGTATTGGAAGAGCCGGGGCCTCGGGGGTGGAGGCTTTCTTT. The variable domain in full, completed from reference TRBV19 and TRBJ1-1, reads DGGITQSPKYLFRKEGQNVTLSCEQNLNHDAMYWYRQDPGQGLRLIYYSQIVNDFQKGDIAEGYSVSREKKESFPLTVTSAQKNPTAFYLCASIGRAGASGVEAFFGQGTRLTVV.

The chain couples TRBV10-3 to TRBJ2-3; D is possibly TRBD2 (6 bases). The CDR3 has 14 residues. Germline V gene data show CDR1 as ENHRY and CDR2 as SYGVKD. The V end lost 9 bases, the J end lost 0 bases, and 13 bases lay between the germline ends. CDR3 region: CAIAGGISTDTQYF. CDR3 nucleotides: TGTGCCATAGCGGGCGGGATTAGCACAGATACGCAGTATTTT.

The rearrangement joins TRBV2 to TRBJ2-3; TRBD2 aligns across 7 bases. Germline V gives CDR1 SNHLY, CDR2 FYNNEI. The CDR3 extends over 14 amino acids. J was trimmed by 2 bases and V by 1 base; bases with no gene match: 0. The CDR3 loop reads CASSEGLATDTQYF. The CDR3 nucleotides are TGTGCCAGCAGTGAAGGACTAGCCACAGATACGCAGTATTTT. The full variable domain, in which reference TRBV2 and TRBJ2-3 provide the parts outside the CDR3, is EPEVTQTPSHQVTQMGQEVILRCVPISNHLYFYWYRQILGQKVEFLVSFYNNEISEKSEIFDDQFSVERPDGSNFTLKIRSTKLEDSAMYFCASSEGLATDTQYFGPGTRLTVL.

This clone has a single count. The CDR3 DNA is TGTGCCAGCAGTGAGGCGAGCGGGACCTACGAGCAGTACTTC. It specifies CASSEASGTYEQYF. V usage is TRBV7-2 and J usage is TRBJ2-7; 7 bases line up with TRBD2. CDR1 and CDR2 from the germline V gene are SGHTA and FQGNSA. The CDR3 length is 14 residues. Trimming removed 6 bases from V and 2 bases from J; junction bases left unmatched: 7.

Many counts were recorded for this clone. The rearrangement links TRBV7-8 to TRBJ2-7; 9 bases match TRBD1. The J segment lost 6 bases and the V segment lost 4 bases, leaving 7 bases of the junction unmatched. The CDR3 consists of 14 residues. The germline V gene has CDR1 SGHVS and CDR2 FQNEAQ. The CDR3 DNA reads as TGTGCCAGCAGCTCTGGGACAGGGTTTCCCGAGCAGTACTTC. It encodes CASSSGTGFPEQYF.

This chain connects TRBV2 to TRBJ2-2, with 8 nucleotides matching TRBD2. Trimming took 2 bases from V and 6 from J; bases not matched to a gene: 8. This CDR3 spans 16 amino acids. CDR1 and CDR2 from the germline V gene are SNHLY and FYNNEI. The CDR3 nucleotides are TGTGCCAGCAGTGAACCCGGACTAGCTTCAGCCGGGGAGCTGTTTTTT. This codes for CASSEPGLASAGELFF.

The rearrangement joins TRBV28 to TRBJ1-5; possible D gene TRBD1, 5 bases. Germline V gene lookup returns CDR1 MDHEN and CDR2 SYDVKM. The V end lost 7 bases, the J end lost 0 bases, and 19 bases lay between the germline ends. CDR3 length: 17 amino acids. The CDR3 nucleotides read TGTGCCAGCACCCACAGCGCGACAGCGTATAGCAATCAGCCCCAGCATTTT. It codes for CASTHSATAYSNQPQHF.

This clone was recorded a few times. The V and J genes are TRBV30 and TRBJ2-7; 7 nucleotides align to TRBD1. Germline loops: CDR1 GTSNPN, CDR2 SVGIG (reference sequence). This CDR3 is built from 14 residues. V was clipped by 1 base and J by 5 bases; unmatched bases: 8. This CDR3 is CAWSAKGTVHEQYF. The CDR3 nucleotides read TGTGCCTGGAGTGCAAAAGGGACAGTCCACGAGCAGTACTTC. Together with reference TRBV30 and TRBJ2-7, the CDR3 gives the full variable domain: SQTIHQWPATLVQPVGSPLSLECTVEGTSNPNLYWYRQAAGRGLQLLFYSVGIGQISSEVPQNLSASRPQDRQFILSSKKLLLSDSGFYLCAWSAKGTVHEQYFGPGTRLTVT.

The table lists this clone with a count of one. The V gene is TRBV18, the J gene TRBJ2-2; TRBD1 matches at 8 bases. V dropped 2 bases and J dropped 1; count of bases not matched to a gene: 6. This CDR3 region has 17 residues. Germline CDR1 and CDR2: KGHSH and LQKENI. The CDR3, as DNA: TGTGCCAGCTCACCAAGTACAGGGGGGAAGAACACCGGGGAGCTGTTTTTT. It specifies CASSPSTGGKNTGELFF.

This chain links TRBV7-8 with TRBJ2-5, with 7 bases identical to TRBD1. The CDR3 runs 14 residues. CDR1 and CDR2 from the germline V gene are SGHVS and FQNEAQ. The ends lost 7 bases at V and 4 bases at J; junction bases unmatched: 9. CDR3 amino acids: CASTERGLGETQYF. CDR3 nucleotide sequence: TGTGCCAGCACCGAGAGGGGGCTTGGAGAGACCCAGTACTTC.